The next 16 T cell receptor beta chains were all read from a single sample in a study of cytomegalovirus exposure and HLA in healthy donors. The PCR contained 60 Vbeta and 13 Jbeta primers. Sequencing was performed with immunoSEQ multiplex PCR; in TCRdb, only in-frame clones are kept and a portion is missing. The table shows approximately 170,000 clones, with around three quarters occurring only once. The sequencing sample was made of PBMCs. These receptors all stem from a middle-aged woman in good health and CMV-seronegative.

Here the CDR3 reads CASSSQGSYEQYF. The CDR3 bases are TGTGCCAGCAGCTCCCAGGGGTCCTACGAGCAGTACTTC. V and J are TRBV7-9 and TRBJ2-7; D possibly corresponds to TRBD1 (6 bases). The germline V gene has CDR1 SEHNR and CDR2 FQNEAQ (reference sequence). CDR3 length equals 13 residues. Trimming left V 4 bases short and J 1 base short, with 8 bases between.

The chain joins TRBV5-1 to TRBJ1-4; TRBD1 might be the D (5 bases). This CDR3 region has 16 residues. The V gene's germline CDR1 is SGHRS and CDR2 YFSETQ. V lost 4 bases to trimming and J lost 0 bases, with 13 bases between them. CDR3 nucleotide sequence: TGCGCCAGCAGCCAACAGCCGGGGGCAACTAATGAAAAACTGTTTTTT. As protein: CASSQQPGATNEKLFF.

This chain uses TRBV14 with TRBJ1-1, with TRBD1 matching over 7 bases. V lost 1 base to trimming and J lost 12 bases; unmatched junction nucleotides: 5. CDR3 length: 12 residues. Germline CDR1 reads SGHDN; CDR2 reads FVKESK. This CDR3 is CASSQGTQGTFF. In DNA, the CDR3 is TGTGCCAGCAGCCAAGGGACACAGGGGACTTTCTTT.

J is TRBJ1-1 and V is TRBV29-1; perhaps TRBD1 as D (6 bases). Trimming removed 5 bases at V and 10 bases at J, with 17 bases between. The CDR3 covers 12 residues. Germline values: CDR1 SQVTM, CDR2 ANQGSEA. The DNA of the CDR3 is TGCAGCGTTCTCAGTTTGGGGGCGGCAGCTTTCTTT. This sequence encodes CSVLSLGAAAFF.

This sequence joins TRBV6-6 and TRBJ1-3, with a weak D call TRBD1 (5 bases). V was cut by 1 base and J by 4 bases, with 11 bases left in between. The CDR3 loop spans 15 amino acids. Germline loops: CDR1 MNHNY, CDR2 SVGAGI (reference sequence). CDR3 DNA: TGTGCCAGCAGTTACTTCCCAGGGATCGGAAACACCATATATTTT. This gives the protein CASSYFPGIGNTIYF.

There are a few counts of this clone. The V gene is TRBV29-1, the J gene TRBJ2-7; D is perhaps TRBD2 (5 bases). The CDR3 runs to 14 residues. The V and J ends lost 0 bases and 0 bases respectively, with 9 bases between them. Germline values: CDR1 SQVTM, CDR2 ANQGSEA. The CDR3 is CSVEEPGSSYEQYF. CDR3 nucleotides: TGCAGCGTTGAAGAGCCGGGAAGCTCCTACGAGCAGTACTTC.

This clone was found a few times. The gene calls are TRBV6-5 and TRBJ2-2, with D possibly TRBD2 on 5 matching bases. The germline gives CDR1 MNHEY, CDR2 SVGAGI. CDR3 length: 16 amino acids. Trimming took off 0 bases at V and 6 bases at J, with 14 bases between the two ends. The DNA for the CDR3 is TGTGCCAGCAGTTACTCCCTAGCCACGTACGCCGGGGAGCTGTTTTTT. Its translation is CASSYSLATYAGELFF.

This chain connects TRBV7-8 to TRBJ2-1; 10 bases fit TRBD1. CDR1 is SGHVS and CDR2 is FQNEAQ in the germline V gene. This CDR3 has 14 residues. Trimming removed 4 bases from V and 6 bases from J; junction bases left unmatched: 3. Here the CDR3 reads CASSSTGGRNEQFF. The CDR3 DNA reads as TGTGCCAGCAGCTCGACAGGGGGCCGCAATGAGCAGTTCTTC. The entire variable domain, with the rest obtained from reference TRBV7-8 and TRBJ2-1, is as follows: GAGVSQSPRYKVAKRGQDVALRCDPISGHVSLFWYQQALGQGPEFLTYFQNEAQLDKSGLPSDRFFAERPEGSVSTLKIQRTQQEDSAVYLCASSSTGGRNEQFFGPGTRLTVL.

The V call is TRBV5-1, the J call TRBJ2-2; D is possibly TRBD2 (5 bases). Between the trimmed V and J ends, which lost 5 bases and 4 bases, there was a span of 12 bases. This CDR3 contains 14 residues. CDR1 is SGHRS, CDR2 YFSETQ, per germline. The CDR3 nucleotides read TGCGCCAGCAGGTTCGAGGGTGCCACCGGGGAGCTGTTTTTT. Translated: CASRFEGATGELFF.

The CDR3 sequence: CASSYRVIGTDTQYF. In DNA form, the CDR3 reads TGTGCCAGCAGCTACAGGGTGATCGGCACAGATACGCAGTATTTT. The chain has TRBV7-2 and TRBJ2-3, with TRBD1 as a possible D gene (6 bases). The germline V and J ends were trimmed by 4 bases and 1 base, with 12 bases remaining between them. This CDR3 contains 15 residues. Germline V CDR1 and CDR2: SGHTA, FQGNSA.

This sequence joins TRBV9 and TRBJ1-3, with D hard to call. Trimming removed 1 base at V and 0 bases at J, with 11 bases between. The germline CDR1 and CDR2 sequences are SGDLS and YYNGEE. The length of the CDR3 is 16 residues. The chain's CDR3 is CASSVSFGNSGNTIYF. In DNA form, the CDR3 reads TGTGCCAGCAGCGTAAGTTTCGGGAACTCTGGAAACACCATATATTTT. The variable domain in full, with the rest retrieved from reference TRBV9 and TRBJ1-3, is DSGVTQTPKHLITATGQRVTLRCSPRSGDLSVYWYQQSLDQGLQFLIQYYNGEERAKGNILERFSAQQFPDLHSELNLSSLELGDSALYFCASSVSFGNSGNTIYFGEGSWLTVV.

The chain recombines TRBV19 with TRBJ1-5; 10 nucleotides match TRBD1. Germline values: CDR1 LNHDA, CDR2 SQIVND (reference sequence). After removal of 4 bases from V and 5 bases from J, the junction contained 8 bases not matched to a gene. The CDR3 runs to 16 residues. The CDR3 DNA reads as TGTGCCAGTAGTAACCGGGACAGGGGTCTTGATCAGCCCCAGCATTTT. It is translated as CASSNRDRGLDQPQHF.

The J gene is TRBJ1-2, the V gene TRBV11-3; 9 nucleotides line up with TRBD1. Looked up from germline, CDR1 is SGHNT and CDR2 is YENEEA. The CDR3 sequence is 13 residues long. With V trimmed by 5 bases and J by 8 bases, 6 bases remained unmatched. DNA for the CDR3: TGTGCCAGCAGCCTCGGACAGGGGAGCGGCTACACCTTC. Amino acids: CASSLGQGSGYTF. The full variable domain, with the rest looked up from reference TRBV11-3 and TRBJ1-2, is EAGVVQSPRYKIIEKKQPVAFWCNPISGHNTLYWYLQNLGQGPELLIRYENEEAVDDSQLPKDRFSAERLKGVDSTLKIQPAELGDSAVYLCASSLGQGSGYTFGSGTRLTVV.

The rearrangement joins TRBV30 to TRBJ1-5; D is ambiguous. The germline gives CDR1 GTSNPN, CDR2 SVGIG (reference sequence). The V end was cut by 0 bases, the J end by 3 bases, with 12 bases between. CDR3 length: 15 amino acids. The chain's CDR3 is CAWSVARLPNQPQHF. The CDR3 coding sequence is TGTGCCTGGAGTGTCGCCAGGCTTCCCAATCAGCCCCAGCATTTT. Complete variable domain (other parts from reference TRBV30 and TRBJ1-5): SQTIHQWPATLVQPVGSPLSLECTVEGTSNPNLYWYRQAAGRGLQLLFYSVGIGQISSEVPQNLSASRPQDRQFILSSKKLLLSDSGFYLCAWSVARLPNQPQHFGDGTRLSIL.

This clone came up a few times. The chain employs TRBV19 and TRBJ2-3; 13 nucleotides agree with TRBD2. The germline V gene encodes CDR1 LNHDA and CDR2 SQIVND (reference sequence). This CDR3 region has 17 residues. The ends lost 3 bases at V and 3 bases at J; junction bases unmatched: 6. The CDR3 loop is CASSISGTSGITDTQYF. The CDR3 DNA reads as TGTGCCAGTAGTATCTCCGGGACTAGCGGGATAACAGATACGCAGTATTTT.

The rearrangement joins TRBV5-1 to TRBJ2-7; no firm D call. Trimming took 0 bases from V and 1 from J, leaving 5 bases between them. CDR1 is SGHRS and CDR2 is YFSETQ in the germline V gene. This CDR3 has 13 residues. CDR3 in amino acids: CASSLDASYEQYF. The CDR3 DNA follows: TGCGCCAGCAGCTTGGACGCGTCCTACGAGCAGTACTTC.